Below, one T cell receptor (beta chain) is given with its context. Per the original methods: The authors estimated nucleated cell counts from reference gene primer amplification. Sequencing used immunoSEQ multiplex PCR; TCRdb keeps in-frame clones, though not all of them. V and J calls and clone size are as listed in that table; D and trimming were resolved from the DNA. Of over 70,000 clones in the sample, almost 90% are singletons; the top ten hold about 4.3%. This entry is derived from a study of blood T cell repertoires in COVID-19. Background on the study: COVID-19 samples from acute and convalescent phases originated in the United States, Italy and Spain.

The ends lost 5 bases at V and 8 bases at J; junction bases unmatched: 8. Germline CDR1 and CDR2: MDHEN and SYDVKM. This CDR3 has 14 residues. The source of this sequence is a woman at least 80 years old with active or convalescent COVID-19. This chain uses TRBV28 with TRBJ1-4; 7 nucleotides match TRBD1. Source material: peripheral blood. CDR3 sequence: CASSPRQGAEKLFF. The CDR3 bases are TGTGCCAGCAGTCCCCGACAGGGAGCAGAAAAACTGTTTTTT.